Each of the 26 T cell receptor beta chains below was sequenced from the same sample in a study of T cell repertoires in cytomegalovirus infection. These receptors are not linked to any known antigen. TCRdb reprocessed the reads with MiXCR, giving one entry per CDR3 protein. The data hold approximately 910,000 distinct CDR3 sequences, with around a third observed a single time. The sample in question was cultured CD8+ T cells from PBMCs, obtained from culture after CMV antigen stimulation. All receptors derive from a human donor in good health (CMV status not recorded). Some clones in this sample may be carry-over from other donors' samples.

This clonotype showed up just once. V usage is TRBV4-1 and J usage is TRBJ1-4, with D possibly TRBD1 on 5 matching bases. CDR1 MGHRA and CDR2 YSYEKL come from the germline V gene. The CDR3 length is 14 residues. V lost 4 bases and J lost 6, with 12 bases in between. The DNA of the CDR3 is TGCGCCAGCAGCCCCGAACAGGACGATGAAAAACTGTTTTTT. It translates to CASSPEQDDEKLFF.

This chain's CDR3 is CASSLAGGPTYEQYF. The CDR3 bases are TGTGCCAGCAGCCTAGCGGGGGGGCCAACCTACGAGCAGTACTTC. The V gene is TRBV9, the J gene TRBJ2-7; 12 nucleotides agree with TRBD2. This CDR3 is 15 amino acids long. Germline V CDR1 and CDR2: SGDLS, YYNGEE. Unmatched junction bases numbered 4, after V lost 4 bases and J lost 2 bases.

The chain joins TRBV6-5 to TRBJ2-5; no clear D gene. The CDR3 consists of 15 residues. V gave up 5 bases and J gave up 7 bases, with 20 bases separating them. Germline-derived CDR1 and CDR2 are MNHEY and SVGAGI. The CDR3 sequence: CASSQKTSPTGTQYF. The CDR3 nucleotides are TGTGCCAGCAGTCAGAAGACGAGCCCTACGGGGACCCAGTACTTC.

The chain is built from TRBV9 and TRBJ1-1; the D gene is possibly TRBD1 (6 bases). CDR1 and CDR2 from the germline V gene are SGDLS and YYNGEE. This CDR3 is 15 amino acids long. V was pared by 3 bases and J by 1 base, with 13 bases between. The CDR3 nucleotides read TGTGCCAGCAGCGGCGAGACAGGTAGGAACACTGAAGCTTTCTTT. This gives the protein CASSGETGRNTEAFF.

Regarding this clonotype: One base away lies a much larger clone, so this may be a sequencing read error. V usage is TRBV7-2 and J usage is TRBJ2-7; possible D gene TRBD1, 6 bases. The CDR3 runs 15 residues. Germline assignment: CDR1 SGHTA and CDR2 FQGNSA. Here the CDR3 reads CVSSLGAQGSYEQYF. CDR3 DNA: TGTGTCAGCAGCTTAGGGGCCCAGGGGAGCTACGAGCAGTACTTC.

This chain links TRBV4-1 with TRBJ2-1, with D unresolved. The V end lost 3 bases, the J end lost 4 bases, and 10 bases lay between the germline ends. The length of the CDR3 is 14 residues. The germline V gene encodes CDR1 MGHRA and CDR2 YSYEKL. This CDR3 reads CASSHPTLYNEQFF. CDR3 in DNA: TGCGCCAGCAGCCATCCGACACTTTACAATGAGCAGTTCTTC.

The genes are TRBV19 and TRBJ1-1; a possible D gene is TRBD1 (5 bases). V was pared by 0 bases and J by 0 bases, with 23 bases between. Germline V lookup: CDR1 LNHDA, CDR2 SQIVND (reference sequence). This CDR3 spans 20 amino acids. The CDR3 sequence is CASSIERQGNAPLMNTEAFF. DNA for the CDR3: TGTGCCAGTAGTATAGAGAGGCAGGGTAATGCTCCACTTATGAACACTGAAGCTTTCTTT.

The chain carries TRBV10-3 and TRBJ2-3; 8 positions agree with TRBD2. V lost 7 bases to trimming and J lost 9 bases; unmatched junction nucleotides: 27. Germline V lookup: CDR1 ENHRY, CDR2 SYGVKD. There are 19 residues in the CDR3. The CDR3 region is CAITVQVKRGQGPVRTQYF. CDR3 sequence (DNA): TGTGCCATCACGGTCCAGGTTAAGCGGGGGCAGGGGCCCGTTAGAACGCAGTATTTT.

The chain combines TRBV4-3 with TRBJ2-1; 12 bases are a match to TRBD2. Trimming took 1 base from V and 2 from J; bases not matched to a gene: 12. The CDR3 is 20 amino acids. CDR1 is LGHNA and CDR2 is YSLEER in the germline V gene. CDR3 in DNA: TGCGCCAGCAGCCAAGTCAGGGCTAGCGGGGGGGCTCACCCCTACAATGAGCAGTTCTTC. Encoded protein: CASSQVRASGGAHPYNEQFF.

In its sample, this clonotype was seen a few times. The chain uses TRBV4-1 and TRBJ2-7; 9 nucleotides agree with TRBD2. This CDR3 spans 17 amino acids. Germline V CDR1 and CDR2: MGHRA, YSYEKL. Trimming at V came to 4 bases and at J to 5 bases, leaving 15 bases not matched to a gene. The CDR3 nucleotides read TGCGCCAGCAGCCGACAAGTGGTAGCGGGGGCCGGGGACGAGCAGTACTTC. Its translation is CASSRQVVAGAGDEQYF.

V usage is TRBV7-4 and J usage is TRBJ2-2; the D call may be TRBD1 or TRBD2 (5 bases each). CDR1 and CDR2 from the germline V gene are SGHVT and SQSDAQ. Trimming shortened V by 4 bases and J by 5 bases, and 14 bases separated the two germline ends. The CDR3 runs to 15 residues. CDR3: CASSSGALGTGELFF. For the CDR3, the DNA is TGTGCCAGCAGCTCCGGGGCCTTAGGGACCGGGGAGCTGTTTTTT. The entire variable domain, with the rest obtained from reference TRBV7-4 and TRBJ2-2, is as follows: GAGVSQSPRYKVAKRGRDVALRCDSISGHVTLYWYRQTLGQGSEVLTYSQSDAQRDKSGRPSGRFSAERPERSVSTLKIQRTEQGDSAVYLCASSSGALGTGELFFGEGSRLTVL.

This chain uses TRBV11-2 with TRBJ1-2, with 10 bases lining up with TRBD1. Germline CDR1 SGHAT, CDR2 FQNNGV. Trimming removed 2 bases from V and 4 bases from J; junction bases left unmatched: 19. The CDR3 spans 20 residues. Here the CDR3 reads CASSLSYPGTGDRARYGYTF. The CDR3, as DNA: TGTGCCAGCAGCTTATCCTATCCGGGGACAGGGGATAGGGCTCGCTATGGCTACACCTTC.

The genes are TRBV5-1 and TRBJ2-1; 10 positions match TRBD2. The V segment lost 2 bases and the J segment 9 bases; nucleotides outside the gene matches: 2. CDR3 length equals 13 residues. Per the germline V gene, CDR1 is SGHRS and CDR2 is YFSETQ. CDR3 sequence reads: CASSLLAGSEQFF. The CDR3 nucleotides are TGCGCCAGCAGCTTACTAGCGGGGAGTGAGCAGTTCTTC. Using reference TRBV5-1 and TRBJ2-1 for the parts outside the CDR3, the full variable domain is KAGVTQTPRYLIKTRGQQVTLSCSPISGHRSVSWYQQTPGQGLQFLFEYFSETQRNKGNFPGRFSGRQFSNSRSEMNVSTLELGDSALYLCASSLLAGSEQFFGPGTRLTVL.

The genes are TRBV7-3 and TRBJ2-3; 8 bases match TRBD2. The V gene end was trimmed by 5 bases and the J gene end by 4 bases; junction bases not matched to a gene: 8. The CDR3 runs 15 residues. CDR1 is SGHTA, CDR2 FQGTGA, per germline. The chain's CDR3 is CASSPSYGGADTQYF. Here the CDR3 DNA reads TGTGCCAGCAGCCCGTCATACGGGGGGGCAGATACGCAGTATTTT.

This clonotype was seen repeatedly, ten times or more. The gene calls are TRBV7-2 and TRBJ2-3; D gene ambiguous. V gave up 4 bases and J gave up 3 bases, with 20 bases separating them. CDR1 is SGHTA and CDR2 is FQGNSA in the germline V gene. The CDR3 has 17 amino acids. CDR3 DNA: TGTGCCAGCAGCTCGTGGATTAGTCAGAGTAAAACAGATACGCAGTATTTT. It translates to CASSSWISQSKTDTQYF.

The J gene is TRBJ2-7, the V gene TRBV10-2; 7 nucleotides agree with TRBD2. The CDR3 is 13 residues long. Germline loops: CDR1 WSHSY, CDR2 SAAADI. The junction had 6 bases not matched to a gene; V was cut back by 7 bases and J by 3 bases. Here the CDR3 reads CASTGGKIYEQYF. CDR3 DNA sequence: TGCGCCAGCACCGGGGGGAAGATCTACGAGCAGTACTTC.

The chain joins TRBV4-1 to TRBJ2-1, with D maybe TRBD1 (5 bases). This CDR3 is 16 amino acids long. Trimming shortened V by 1 base and J by 10 bases, and 20 bases separated the two germline ends. Germline V CDR1 and CDR2: MGHRA, YSYEKL. The CDR3 nucleotides read TGCGCCAGCAGCCAAGTGACAGAGGTAACGGTATGGGAGCAGTTCTTC. Its protein is CASSQVTEVTVWEQFF.

This clonotype was seen a few times. The rearrangement uses TRBV27 and TRBJ2-7; D ambiguous. CDR3 length equals 12 residues. V was pared by 8 bases and J by 3 bases, with 11 bases between. The germline gives CDR1 MNHEY, CDR2 SMNVEV (reference sequence). The CDR3 protein is CASGDLFYEQYV. CDR3 DNA: TGTGCCAGCGGAGACTTGTTCTACGAGCAGTACGTC.

This clonotype was seen only a few times. The chain is built from TRBV11-3 and TRBJ2-2; 11 bases line up with TRBD2. The CDR3 has 17 residues. CDR1 is SGHNT, CDR2 YENEEA, per germline. Trimming removed 0 bases from V and 4 bases from J; junction bases left unmatched: 4. CDR3 sequence: CASSLDALAGGTGELFF. The CDR3 bases are TGTGCCAGCAGCTTAGATGCCCTAGCGGGGGGCACCGGGGAGCTGTTTTTT.

This clonotype was detected a few times. The J gene is TRBJ2-2, the V gene TRBV5-4, with a tentative D call TRBD2 (7 bases). The CDR3 is 16 residues long. Trimming pared 4 bases from V and 4 bases from J, leaving 17 bases between. Germline CDR1 and CDR2: SGHNT and YYREEE (reference sequence). The CDR3 nucleotides are TGTGCCAGCAGCAGCGAGGGGGGGGGCGCCACCGGGGAGCTGTTTTTT. It translates to CASSSEGGGATGELFF.

This clonotype was detected ten times or more. The gene calls are TRBV7-8 and TRBJ2-1, with a possible D match to TRBD2 (6 bases). This CDR3 region has 17 residues. The germline V and J ends were trimmed by 7 bases and 0 bases, with 19 bases remaining between them. The germline V gene has CDR1 SGHVS and CDR2 FQNEAQ. This CDR3 is CASTGGSASISYNEQFF. The CDR3 bases are TGTGCCAGCACCGGGGGTAGCGCCTCCATCTCCTACAATGAGCAGTTCTTC.

This clonotype appeared a few times. V and J are TRBV6-4 and TRBJ2-1, with TRBD2 identical over 9 bases. Germline values: CDR1 MRHNA, CDR2 SNTAGT. Unmatched junction bases numbered 6, after V lost 2 bases and J lost 7 bases. The CDR3 is 15 residues long. CDR3 nucleotides: TGTGCCAGCAGTGACCTTAGCGGGGGAGTAAATGAGCAGTTCTTC. It translates to CASSDLSGGVNEQFF.

This clonotype came up a few times. The V gene is TRBV5-6, the J gene TRBJ2-1, with D perhaps TRBD2 (5 bases). The CDR3 sequence is 11 residues long. With 5 bases removed from V and 10 bases from J, the gap between germline ends came to 10 bases. Germline CDR1 is SGHDT and CDR2 is YYEEEE. The CDR3 sequence is CASSILEEQFF. The CDR3 nucleotides are TGTGCCAGCAGTATACTAGAGGAGCAGTTCTTC.

This rearrangement joins TRBV28 to TRBJ2-2; TRBD2 matches 10 bases. The CDR3 loop spans 20 amino acids. Germline-derived CDR1 and CDR2 are MDHEN and SYDVKM. The ends lost 3 bases at V and 0 bases at J; junction bases unmatched: 13. CDR3 nucleotide sequence: TGTGCCAGCAGTTTCCCCGGTCTAGCGGGGGACAACGCGAACACCGGGGAGCTGTTTTTT. This codes for CASSFPGLAGDNANTGELFF.

This clonotype was recorded at least ten times. This rearrangement joins TRBV19 to TRBJ1-5, with a tentative D call TRBD1 (6 bases). Trimming shortened V by 9 bases and J by 5 bases, and 11 bases separated the two germline ends. Germline CDR1 is LNHDA and CDR2 is SQIVND (reference sequence). The CDR3 loop spans 12 amino acids. The CDR3 DNA sequence: TGTGCCAGCAGTCCAGGGGATCAGCCCCAGCATTTT. It is translated as CASSPGDQPQHF. The full variable domain, with the rest looked up from reference TRBV19 and TRBJ1-5, is DGGITQSPKYLFRKEGQNVTLSCEQNLNHDAMYWYRQDPGQGLRLIYYSQIVNDFQKGDIAEGYSVSREKKESFPLTVTSAQKNPTAFYLCASSPGDQPQHFGDGTRLSIL.

This clonotype appeared a few times. The chain links TRBV19 to TRBJ2-3, with D possibly matching TRBD2 (5 bases). CDR3 length equals 13 residues. Germline V CDR1 and CDR2: LNHDA, SQIVND (reference sequence). Trimming stripped 7 bases from V and 4 bases from J, with 12 bases between. The CDR3 loop is CASTLRTSDTQYF. The CDR3 nucleotides are TGTGCCAGTACCCTCAGGACTTCAGATACGCAGTATTTT.